A selection of T cell receptor beta chains follows, all from one sample in a study of blood T cells in healthy people across ages. TCRdb passed the 5' RACE reads through MiXCR, listing each CDR3 protein once. In the table there are 700,000 to 950,000 distinct CDR3 sequences, approximately 39% of which are singletons. The sequencing sample was made of blood. The receptor source for this set is a woman aged 60-75 years in good health. CDR3s include the opening cysteine and the closing phenylalanine or tryptophan. Each record gives: J gene, D gene, clone size, V gene, CDR3 DNA, CDR3 protein. D genes are given only for firm matches. Size values are once, few and many counts, or a class for expanded clones, and some rows have none.

TRBJ2-1 | TRBD1 | many | TRBV3-1 | TGTGCCAGCAGCCCACCCGACGGGACAGGGACCTACAATGAGCAGTTCTTC | CASSPPDGTGTYNEQFF
TRBJ2-1 | . | many | TRBV24-1 | TGTGCCACCAGTGGGAGGGGGGGCTCGAATGAGCAGTTCTTC | CATSGRGGSNEQFF
TRBJ2-7 | . | . | TRBV15 | TGTGCCACCAGCAGAGACCGGGGGACGCACGAGCAGTACTTC | CATSRDRGTHEQYF
TRBJ2-3 | TRBD2 | . | TRBV7-3 | TGTGCCAGCAGCACTCCTAGCGGGGGAGACACAGATGCGCAGTATTTT | CASSTPSGGDTDAQYF
TRBJ1-6 | . | . | TRBV7-3 | TGTGCCAGCAGTGCACAGGGTTACTCACCCCTCCACTTT | CASSAQGYSPLHF
TRBJ2-5 | TRBD2 | . | TRBV29-1 | TGCAGCGTTGAAGCAGGCGGGAGCGGGGGGTACCAAGGGACCCAGTACTTC | CSVEAGGSGGYQGTQYF
TRBJ2-6 | TRBD1 | few | TRBV5-5 | TGTGCCAGCAGCTTGGCCTGGACAGGGGCCTCTGGGGCCAACGTCCTGACTTTC | CASSLAWTGASGANVLTF
TRBJ1-1 | . | . | TRBV9 | TGTGCCAGCAGCGTACAGGGTCGGACGAACGCTGAAGCTTTCTTT | CASSVQGRTNAEAFF
TRBJ2-1 | . | . | TRBV9 | TGTGCCAGCACTCTTTGGGTGGCTACCCCCACCAATGAGCAGTTCTTC | CASTLWVATPTNEQFF
TRBJ2-3 | TRBD2 | . | TRBV4-3 | TGCGCCAGCAGCCAGGAGACTAGCAATACGCAGTATTTT | CASSQETSNTQYF
TRBJ2-7 | TRBD1 | . | TRBV7-9 | TGTGCCAGCAGCCCACCGGGCAGGGGGCACTACGAGCAGTACTTC | CASSPPGRGHYEQYF
TRBJ2-2 | . | . | TRBV5-5 | TGTGCCAGCAGCTTGGGACAGGCTCGCCCGACCGGGGAGCTGTTTTTT | CASSLGQARPTGELFF
TRBJ2-3 | . | . | TRBV7-3 | TGTGCCAGCAGCTTTTTTAGTGACTCAGATACGCAGTATTTT | CASSFFSDSDTQYF